The 25 T cell receptor beta chains given below trace back to one sample, sequenced in a study of control samples from healthy donors and cancer patients. Clones were sequenced by immunoSEQ multiplex PCR, and TCRdb holds only the in-frame ones, with some missing. Here the sample spans about 120,000 clones, nearly 95% being singletons. The sequenced material came from blood. These receptors all come from a man aged 25-45 years in good health.

The rearrangement uses TRBV7-9 and TRBJ2-3; weak D call: TRBD2 (6 bases). Trimming took 5 bases from V and 2 from J, leaving 20 bases between them. The CDR3 consists of 17 residues. The germline V gene has CDR1 SEHNR and CDR2 FQNEAQ (reference sequence). CDR3 in amino acids: CASSQRAGRKPTDTQYF. The CDR3 DNA sequence: TGTGCCAGCAGCCAAAGGGCGGGACGGAAACCCACAGATACGCAGTATTTT.

This chain connects TRBV7-9 to TRBJ2-7; TRBD1 matches 7 bases. With 4 bases clipped from V and 1 base from J, the junction kept 4 bases outside the gene matches. Germline CDR1 SEHNR, CDR2 FQNEAQ (reference sequence). This CDR3 spans 14 amino acids. This CDR3 reads CASSWDSQSYEQYF. In DNA form, the CDR3 reads TGTGCCAGCAGCTGGGACAGTCAATCCTACGAGCAGTACTTC.

V and J are TRBV27 and TRBJ1-1; D not certain. CDR3 length: 17 amino acids. CDR1 and CDR2 from the germline V gene are MNHEY and SMNVEV (reference sequence). V was pared by 4 bases and J by 0 bases, with 18 bases between. The CDR3 DNA reads TGTGCCAGCAGTTCCAGTTATTTTCCTGTGATGAACACTGAAGCTTTCTTT. Encoded protein: CASSSSYFPVMNTEAFF.

The chain is built from TRBV28 and TRBJ1-5; no definite D call. From germline, CDR1 is MDHEN and CDR2 SYDVKM. The CDR3 runs to 12 residues. The V end was cut by 7 bases, the J end by 4 bases, with 8 bases between. The DNA of the CDR3 is TGTGCCAGCACCAGCGGGAATCAGCCCCAGCATTTT. Translating gives CASTSGNQPQHF.

The gene calls are TRBV27 and TRBJ1-5; no clear D gene. Trimming removed 3 bases at V and 1 base at J, with 7 bases between. This CDR3 comprises 14 residues. The V gene's germline CDR1 is MNHEY and CDR2 SMNVEV (reference sequence). CDR3 nucleotide sequence: TGTGCCAGCAGTTTCAGTGGGAGCAATCAGCCCCAGCATTTT. Residues: CASSFSGSNQPQHF.

The chain links TRBV10-3 to TRBJ2-7; D remains ambiguous. This CDR3 has 17 residues. The V gene's germline CDR1 is ENHRY and CDR2 SYGVKD. With 4 bases removed from V and 0 bases from J, the gap between germline ends came to 19 bases. CDR3 protein: CAISVRQMSQSSYEQYF. The CDR3 region has the DNA TGTGCCATCAGTGTGCGACAAATGAGCCAGAGCTCCTACGAGCAGTACTTC.

The V and J genes are TRBV6-5 and TRBJ1-2, with 7 positions matching TRBD1. The CDR3 is 16 amino acids. Per germline, CDR1 MNHEY and CDR2 SVGAGI. J lost 0 bases, V lost 0 bases, and 4 bases had no gene match. Written as DNA, the CDR3 is TGTGCCAGCAGTTACTCGACAGGGATCACTAACTATGGCTACACCTTC. This encodes CASSYSTGITNYGYTF.

This clone was detected only a few times. The genes are TRBV9 and TRBJ2-2; D is perhaps TRBD2 (5 bases). Germline-derived CDR1 and CDR2 are SGDLS and YYNGEE. Between the trimmed V and J ends, which lost 3 bases and 5 bases, there was a span of 17 bases. The CDR3 has 16 amino acids. The CDR3 DNA sequence: TGTGCCAGCAGCGAGTACCAGGCCAGGAGGACCGGGGAGCTGTTTTTT. Its protein product is CASSEYQARRTGELFF.

V usage is TRBV5-1 and J usage is TRBJ2-3; D not certain. Trimming cost V 0 bases and J 3 bases, with 8 bases left between them. Germline-derived CDR1 and CDR2 are SGHRS and YFSETQ. The CDR3 consists of 14 residues. The CDR3 spells CASSLGAVTDTQYF. The CDR3 DNA is TGCGCCAGCAGCTTGGGGGCAGTAACAGATACGCAGTATTTT.

V is TRBV6-5 and J is TRBJ2-1; D remains unclear. From germline, CDR1 is MNHEY and CDR2 SVGAGI. The V end was cut by 6 bases, the J end by 7 bases, with 16 bases between. This CDR3 is 14 amino acids long. CDR3 protein: CASSPIRSGNEQFF. DNA of the CDR3: TGTGCCAGCAGCCCCATTCGAAGTGGGAATGAGCAGTTCTTC.

The rearrangement links TRBV11-2 to TRBJ2-2; 8 bases align to TRBD2. V gave up 6 bases and J gave up 3 bases; unmatched junction bases: 12. The CDR3 contains 17 residues. Per germline, CDR1 SGHAT and CDR2 FQNNGV. CDR3 sequence reads: CASRFARGGGDTGELFF. In nucleotides, the CDR3 is TGTGCCAGCAGATTCGCCCGGGGGGGAGGAGACACCGGGGAGCTGTTTTTT. The whole variable domain, filled in from reference TRBV11-2 and TRBJ2-2, reads EAGVAQSPRYKIIEKRQSVAFWCNPISGHATLYWYQQILGQGPKLLIQFQNNGVVDDSQLPKDRFSAERLKGVDSTLKIQPAKLEDSAVYLCASRFARGGGDTGELFFGEGSRLTVL.

This rearrangement joins TRBV5-4 to TRBJ2-5, with 11 bases lining up with TRBD2. There are 17 residues in the CDR3. J gave up 5 bases and V 2 bases, and 11 bases lay outside the gene matches. Germline loops: CDR1 SGHNT, CDR2 YYREEE (reference sequence). The DNA of the CDR3 is TGTGCCAGCAGCTTAGGGGGCCTAGCGGGGGGAGTGGAGACCCAGTACTTC. This gives the protein CASSLGGLAGGVETQYF.

This chain connects TRBV3-1 (or the pseudogene TRBV3-2) to TRBJ2-2; weak D call: TRBD2 (5 bases). Trimming took off 4 bases at V and 1 base at J, with 16 bases between the two ends. CDR3 size: 17 residues. The germline V gene has CDR1 LGHDT and CDR2 YNNKEL (reference sequence). Written as DNA, the CDR3 is TGTGCCAGCAGCCCTGGAGGTATGAGAATGAACACCGGGGAGCTGTTTTTT. It is translated as CASSPGGMRMNTGELFF.

The J gene is TRBJ1-1, the V gene TRBV11-2, with TRBD1 identical over 9 bases. This CDR3 has 13 amino acids. J was trimmed by 11 bases and V by 4 bases; bases with no gene match: 8. Germline assignment: CDR1 SGHAT and CDR2 FQNNGV. This chain's CDR3 is CASSSIWDRVAFF. The CDR3 coding sequence is TGTGCCAGCAGCTCGATATGGGACAGGGTTGCTTTCTTT.

V usage is TRBV5-1 and J usage is TRBJ2-7, with TRBD2 as a possible D gene (5 bases). The V gene lost 4 bases and the J gene lost 3 bases, with 11 bases spanning the gap. Germline CDR1 is SGHRS and CDR2 is YFSETQ. The CDR3 is made up of 13 amino acids. CDR3 nucleotide sequence: TGCGCCAGCAGCCCTACCGGACTCTACGAGCAGTACGTC. Its protein is CASSPTGLYEQYV.

This chain joins TRBV5-4 and TRBJ2-5; 7 nucleotides line up with TRBD2. V was clipped by 0 bases and J by 1 base; unmatched bases: 0. The CDR3 extends over 14 amino acids. In germline, CDR1 is SGHNT, CDR2 YYREEE (reference sequence). CDR3: CASSLERGQETQYF. The CDR3 bases are TGTGCCAGCAGCTTGGAGCGGGGCCAAGAGACCCAGTACTTC.

The chain has TRBV7-6 and TRBJ2-7; TRBD1 might be the D (6 bases). The CDR3 contains 15 residues. Germline lookup yields CDR1 SGHVS and CDR2 FNYEAQ. The germline V and J ends were trimmed by 0 bases and 0 bases, with 9 bases remaining between them. The CDR3 loop reads CASSLADSLSYEQYF. The CDR3 DNA is TGTGCCAGCAGCTTAGCGGACAGTCTCTCCTACGAGCAGTACTTC. Combining the CDR3 with reference TRBV7-6 and TRBJ2-7 gives the whole variable domain GAGVSQSPRYKVTKRGQDVALRCDPISGHVSLYWYRQALGQGPEFLTYFNYEAQQDKSGLPNDRFSAERPEGSISTLTIQRTEQRDSAMYRCASSLADSLSYEQYFGPGTRLTVT.

This clone was counted once. The rearrangement uses TRBV7-9 and TRBJ1-1; 10 bases agree with TRBD1. V gave up 4 bases and J gave up 4 bases; unmatched junction bases: 6. This CDR3 has 15 residues. Germline V CDR1 and CDR2: SEHNR, FQNEAQ (reference sequence). The CDR3 DNA sequence: TGTGCCAGCAGCTCCCGACAGGGGGCCAGCACTGAAGCTTTCTTT. Amino acid sequence: CASSSRQGASTEAFF.

The chain employs TRBV27 and TRBJ2-6, with D unclear. The CDR3 is 13 residues long. Trimming took 4 bases from V and 1 from J, leaving 2 bases between them. Looked up from germline, CDR1 is MNHEY and CDR2 is SMNVEV (reference sequence). The CDR3 DNA sequence: TGTGCCAGCAGTTCGTCTGGGGCCAACGTCCTGACTTTC. Translated, it gives CASSSSGANVLTF.

The rearrangement joins TRBV13 to TRBJ2-3, with D perhaps matching TRBD1 or TRBD2 (6 bases each). The CDR3 spans 16 residues. V gave up 4 bases and J gave up 10 bases, with 24 bases separating them. Per the germline V gene, CDR1 is PRHDT and CDR2 is FYEKMQ (reference sequence). CDR3 DNA sequence: TGTGCCAGCAGCTCAAGGGGGGAGAAAGCTAGAAACCCGCAGTATTTT. This encodes CASSSRGEKARNPQYF.

The chain links TRBV5-4 to TRBJ1-1; no clear D. V lost 3 bases, J lost 3 bases, and 9 bases lay in between. The germline gives CDR1 SGHNT, CDR2 YYREEE (reference sequence). This CDR3 has 13 amino acids. CDR3 in amino acids: CASSSDTDTEAFF. For the CDR3, the DNA is TGTGCCAGCAGCTCTGATACAGACACTGAAGCTTTCTTT.

This clone has a single count. The chain links TRBV28 to TRBJ2-2; TRBD2 aligns across 10 bases. With V trimmed by 7 bases and J by 2 bases, 10 bases remained unmatched. Germline CDR1 and CDR2: MDHEN and SYDVKM. This CDR3 has 17 amino acids. Written as DNA, the CDR3 is TGTGCCAGCACCACCCCTAGCGGGGGAGGTAACACCGGGGAGCTGTTTTTT. Its translation: CASTTPSGGGNTGELFF.

V gene TRBV19 combines with J gene TRBJ2-1, with 14 bases fitting TRBD2. The CDR3 is 16 residues long. Germline-derived CDR1 and CDR2 are LNHDA and SQIVND (reference sequence). With V trimmed by 7 bases and J by 8 bases, 10 bases remained unmatched. This CDR3 reads CASTRTSGGSFDEQFF. CDR3 bases: TGTGCCAGTACCAGGACTAGCGGGGGGAGTTTCGATGAGCAGTTCTTC. Full variable domain (rest looked up from reference TRBV19 and TRBJ2-1): DGGITQSPKYLFRKEGQNVTLSCEQNLNHDAMYWYRQDPGQGLRLIYYSQIVNDFQKGDIAEGYSVSREKKESFPLTVTSAQKNPTAFYLCASTRTSGGSFDEQFFGPGTRLTVL.

In this sample, this clone turned up once. The rearrangement links TRBV27 to TRBJ1-5, with a possible D match to TRBD1 (5 bases). Per germline, CDR1 MNHEY and CDR2 SMNVEV (reference sequence). Trimming shortened V by 6 bases and J by 2 bases, and 14 bases separated the two germline ends. The CDR3 runs to 15 residues. The CDR3 reads CASSPSPGGNQPQHF. CDR3 coding DNA: TGTGCCAGCAGCCCCTCCCCGGGGGGCAATCAGCCCCAGCATTTT.

The rearrangement links TRBV5-1 to TRBJ2-5; unclear D gene. Trimming removed 0 bases at V and 5 bases at J, with 11 bases between. Germline CDR1 is SGHRS and CDR2 is YFSETQ. The CDR3 extends over 14 amino acids. The DNA for the CDR3 is TGCGCCAGCAGCTTGGAGGCCCCTCCCGAGACCCAGTACTTC. It translates to CASSLEAPPETQYF.